Each of the 13 T cell receptor beta chains below was sequenced from the same sample in a study of T-cell memory formation after mild COVID-19. Using its own MiXCR run on the 5' RACE reads, TCRdb lists one record per CDR3 protein. The data show approximately 480,000 distinct CDR3 sequences, 18% seen once. Sequenced input: PBMCs or a T cell subset sorted from them (not recorded which). Source of these receptors: an adult woman who had mild COVID-19 (a few samples of this study predate the infection). Cell type and time point are not known.

This clonotype was observed a few times. The genes are TRBV12-3 or TRBV12-4 and TRBJ1-2, with 10 bases that match TRBD1. V gave up 7 bases and J gave up 7 bases; unmatched junction bases: 6. This CDR3 is 13 amino acids long. CDR3 nucleotides: TGTGCCAGCACGGGGGGACAGGGGAGTGGCTACACCTTC. Protein sequence: CASTGGQGSGYTF.

The chain employs TRBV9 and TRBJ2-1; 10 bases agree with TRBD1. This CDR3 contains 19 residues. Germline V gene sequence: CDR1 SGDLS, CDR2 YYNGEE. Trimming cost V 1 base and J 0 bases; bases outside gene matches: 10. CDR3 amino acids: CASSVRGQGIDSSYNEQFF. As DNA, the CDR3 is TGTGCCAGCAGCGTAAGGGGACAGGGGATCGATAGCTCCTACAATGAGCAGTTCTTC.

The chain is built from TRBV12-3 or TRBV12-4 and TRBJ2-7, with a possible D match to TRBD2 (5 bases). V was pared by 6 bases and J by 0 bases, with 12 bases between. The CDR3 has 14 residues. CDR3 coding DNA: TGTGCCAGCAGGAAAACGGGGTACTCCTACGAGCAGTACTTC. Amino acids: CASRKTGYSYEQYF.

This clonotype was detected a few times. V and J are TRBV6-1 and TRBJ2-5; D is unclear. The V gene's germline CDR1 is MNHNS and CDR2 SASEGT. V was cut by 4 bases and J by 2 bases, with 11 bases left in between. This CDR3 contains 14 residues. CDR3 coding DNA: TGTGCCAGCAGTGCTTCGGACGGTCAAGAGACCCAGTACTTC. This codes for CASSASDGQETQYF.

This clonotype was counted only a few times. This rearrangement joins TRBV6-5 to TRBJ2-1; a weak D match, TRBD1 (6 bases). V lost 6 bases to trimming and J lost 1 base, with 10 bases between them. This CDR3 region has 14 residues. The germline V gene encodes CDR1 MNHEY and CDR2 SVGAGI. The CDR3 region is CASSETGSYNEQFF. The CDR3 DNA sequence: TGTGCCAGCAGCGAGACAGGATCCTACAATGAGCAGTTCTTC.

The rearrangement links TRBV3-1 to TRBJ1-1; TRBD1 is a possible D gene (5 bases). The V gene lost 0 bases and the J gene lost 5 bases, with 19 bases spanning the gap. The CDR3 sequence is 17 residues long. Germline assignment: CDR1 LGHDT and CDR2 YNNKEL (reference sequence). CDR3 DNA sequence: TGTGCCAGCAGCCAAGACAGGGAGGTCAGGAAGAGGACTGAAGCTTTCTTT. It yields the protein CASSQDREVRKRTEAFF.

This clonotype came up a few times. The chain carries TRBV11-3 and TRBJ2-2, with 11 bases lining up with TRBD2. With 3 bases clipped from V and 6 bases from J, the junction kept 3 bases outside the gene matches. Germline V gene sequence: CDR1 SGHNT, CDR2 YENEEA. The CDR3 runs 15 residues. Written as DNA, the CDR3 is TGTGCCAGCAGCTTCCGACTAGCGGGACCCGGGGAGCTGTTTTTT. This codes for CASSFRLAGPGELFF.

The CDR3 sequence: CASSLEWGSGTEAFF. The CDR3, as DNA: TGCGCCAGCAGCTTGGAATGGGGCTCTGGGACTGAAGCTTTCTTT. The rearrangement uses TRBV5-1 and TRBJ1-1, with TRBD1 as a possible D gene (5 bases). This CDR3 is 15 amino acids long. With 0 bases removed from V and 5 bases from J, the gap between germline ends came to 14 bases. From germline, CDR1 is SGHRS and CDR2 YFSETQ.

The count of this clonotype is one. This CDR3 is CASSHLGQGAAEQYF. CDR3 bases: TGCGCCAGCAGCCACTTGGGACAGGGGGCTGCCGAGCAGTACTTC. The chain links TRBV4-1 to TRBJ2-7; 12 bases agree with TRBD1. V lost 3 bases to trimming and J lost 6 bases; unmatched junction nucleotides: 6. This CDR3 region has 15 residues. Germline V CDR1 and CDR2: MGHRA, YSYEKL.

J is TRBJ2-2 and V is TRBV28; 8 bases match TRBD2. The CDR3 length is 16 residues. Germline assignment: CDR1 MDHEN and CDR2 SYDVKM. J gave up 0 bases and V 7 bases, and 7 bases lay outside the gene matches. The chain's CDR3 is CASIRGTSPNTGELFF. CDR3 sequence (DNA): TGTGCCAGCATAAGGGGGACTAGTCCGAACACCGGGGAGCTGTTTTTT.

This rearrangement joins TRBV12-3 or TRBV12-4 to TRBJ2-7; D may be TRBD1 or TRBD2 (6 bases each). The CDR3 consists of 14 residues. V was trimmed by 4 bases and J by 7 bases, leaving 17 bases between them. CDR3 bases: TGTGCCAGCAGTTATAGGGGGGCCGGGACAGAGCAGTACTTC. Protein product: CASSYRGAGTEQYF.

This clonotype has just a few counts. The genes are TRBV6-5 and TRBJ1-2; D might be TRBD1 (6 bases). Germline loops: CDR1 MNHEY, CDR2 SVGAGI. This CDR3 contains 14 residues. The V and J ends lost 3 bases and 8 bases respectively, with 16 bases between them. The CDR3 DNA is TGTGCCAGCAGTTATAATCGGGGGGGCTACGGCTACACCTTC. It specifies CASSYNRGGYGYTF.

This clonotype was seen only a few times. This chain connects TRBV5-6 to TRBJ2-1, with 11 bases identical to TRBD2. The CDR3 runs to 16 residues. The V segment lost 4 bases and the J segment 3 bases; nucleotides outside the gene matches: 6. Germline V gives CDR1 SGHDT, CDR2 YYEEEE. The CDR3 region is CASSLGTSGFYNEQFF. The CDR3 bases are TGTGCCAGCAGCCTCGGGACTAGCGGTTTCTACAATGAGCAGTTCTTC.